The clone carrying this TCR beta chain was seen ten or more times. Between 20 and 30 mg of unsorted bulk tissue served as the source from which RNA and DNA were co-extracted. Primary liver carcinomas in the patients were surgically resected. The record originates from a study of tumor-infiltrating lymphocytes in primary liver carcinoma. Looking at the study overall: These patients were men and women whose ages were 30 to 69 years.

With a constant-region primer, TCR beta cDNA was made from approximately 520 ng of total RNA. For TCR beta, libraries were produced by three nested multiplex PCR rounds using slightly modified ARM-PCR. TCRdb independently ran MiXCR on the multiplex PCR reads; one entry per CDR3 protein. The table lists 100,000 or so distinct CDR3 sequences, about 67% of them singletons, with 12% in the top ten. The sequence was obtained from a woman in her sixties with primary liver carcinoma and hepatitis B virus infection. The sequencing input was liver tumor tissue from sampling region 2. The subset was: tumor region T2, inferior pole.

DNA for the CDR3: TGTGCCAGCAGACCAGGGGGCTCCTATAATTCACCCCTCCACTTT. Translation: CASRPGGSYNSPLHF. V gene TRBV12-3 or TRBV12-4 combines with J gene TRBJ1-6; 7 bases line up with TRBD1. Trimming removed 6 bases from V and 0 bases from J; junction bases left unmatched: 2. CDR3 length equals 15 residues.